This T cell receptor beta chain was captured by sequencing in a study of neurological immune-mediated disorders. There are many counts of this clonotype. TCRdb ran MiXCR on the 5' RACE reads and lists one entry per CDR3 protein. Of some 16,000 distinct CDR3 sequences in the sample, 8.5% to 10% are singletons; the top ten hold over 40%. The CDR3 covers 18 residues. Germline loops: CDR1 SGHRS, CDR2 YFSETQ. Trimming removed 4 bases from V and 4 bases from J; junction bases left unmatched: 9. The cell input for sorted libraries was about 960,000, and those cells were CD4+ or CD8+ T cells. V and J are TRBV5-1 and TRBJ2-1, with TRBD2 matching 15 bases. The sequence was obtained from a man between 50 and 59 years old in good health. Sequenced: CD8+ T cells from blood. The CDR3 sequence is CASSLGLAGGLEYNEQFF. Written as DNA, the CDR3 is TGCGCCAGCAGCCTAGGACTAGCGGGAGGGCTGGAATACAATGAGCAGTTCTTC.